This T cell receptor beta chain was profiled in a study of response to subunit inactivated influenza vaccine. Study observations and caveats: The authors suggested that few new T cells are recruited per seasonal influenza vaccination.

Comment on this clonotype: Its target is not known.

The V gene end was trimmed by 2 bases and the J gene end by 6 bases; junction bases not matched to a gene: 5. This CDR3 is 16 amino acids long. CDR1 SGHRS and CDR2 YFSETQ come from the germline V gene. From the RT-PCR reads, TCRdb called clonotypes with MiXCR, one entry per CDR3 protein. The sample has about 650,000 distinct CDR3 sequences; 13% to 15% are singletons. The receptor was isolated from a man aged 50 or older who received an inactivated influenza vaccine. The sequencing here drew on PBMCs from blood, taken 14 days before vaccination. The V and J genes are TRBV5-1 and TRBJ2-4; TRBD2 agrees at 13 bases. The CDR3 region is CASSFRTSGSANIQYF. DNA for the CDR3: TGCGCCAGCAGCTTCCGGACTAGCGGGAGCGCAAACATTCAGTACTTC.